One sample yielded the 21 T cell receptor beta chains listed below, sequenced in a study of patients and donors after allogeneic stem cell transplantation (dated by TCRdb to 2020 to 2022). The library came from RT-PCR. This sample was sequenced with a NextSeq 550. Using fastp at Q25 and MiXCR, TCRdb reprocessed the public reads and kept productive beta chains. A single entry per CDR3 protein holds the most common genes and DNA from its merged rows. Within this sample are 800,000 to 1,000,000 distinct CDR3 sequences, with around 17% of them counted one time only. The ten largest clones take up under 6.5% of the sample. Material: blood, either unsorted or a sorted T cell fraction (not recorded which). The source of these receptors is a human donor who was either an allogeneic HSCT recipient or a stem cell or donor lymphocyte infusion donor (not recorded which). It is not recorded whose cells these are; they may come from a transplant donor.

For the CDR3, the DNA is TGTGCCAGCAGCTTGCCGGGACTAGTGGGTGAGCAGTTCTTC. Its protein product is CASSLPGLVGEQFF. The genes are TRBV11-3 and TRBJ2-1; 8 positions agree with TRBD2. The CDR3 contains 14 residues. Germline values: CDR1 SGHNT, CDR2 YENEEA. The J segment lost 9 bases and the V segment lost 3 bases, leaving 7 bases of the junction unmatched.

This clonotype was picked up a small number of times. The rearrangement links TRBV28 to TRBJ2-7, with 8 positions matching TRBD2. The trim removed 5 bases at V and 5 bases at J, leaving 8 bases unmatched. The germline V gene has CDR1 MDHEN and CDR2 SYDVKM. The CDR3 loop spans 14 amino acids. The CDR3 reads CASSLAAGVHEQYF. The CDR3 coding sequence is TGTGCCAGCAGTCTGGCAGCGGGAGTGCACGAGCAGTACTTC.

The J gene is TRBJ1-1, the V gene TRBV21-1; the table's D call TRBD1 went unverified against the DNA. TRBV21-1 is a recognized pseudogene. This CDR3 has 16 residues. The CDR3 sequence is CASSKGFREADTEAFF. As DNA, the CDR3 is TGTGCCAGCAGCAAAGGTTTCAGGGAAGCGGACACTGAAGCTTTCTTT.

This clonotype was detected a few times. The genes are TRBV9 and TRBJ2-3, with D unclear. CDR3 size: 12 residues. The V gene's germline CDR1 is SGDLS and CDR2 YYNGEE. Trimming removed 0 bases at V and 6 bases at J, with 5 bases between. The CDR3, as DNA: TGTGCCAGCAGCGTAGACTGGGATACGCAGTATTTT. Protein sequence: CASSVDWDTQYF.

The chain has TRBV27 and TRBJ1-5, with TRBD1 as a possible D gene (5 bases). Germline lookup yields CDR1 MNHEY and CDR2 SMNVEV (reference sequence). The CDR3 extends over 18 amino acids. The germline V and J ends were trimmed by 1 base and 0 bases, with 16 bases remaining between them. CDR3 sequence reads: CASSLFPGSGRSNQPQHF. CDR3 coding DNA: TGTGCCAGCAGTTTATTCCCAGGTTCAGGGCGTAGCAATCAGCCCCAGCATTTT.

The chain joins TRBV24-1 to TRBJ2-2; a possible D gene is TRBD1 (6 bases). Trimming stripped 3 bases from V and 7 bases from J, with 8 bases between. Looked up from germline, CDR1 is KGHDR and CDR2 is SFDVKD. This CDR3 has 13 amino acids. CDR3 nucleotide sequence: TGTGCCACCAGTGATCTGACAGGCGGGGAGCTGTTTTTT. It codes for CATSDLTGGELFF.

This chain connects TRBV5-6 to TRBJ1-2; maybe TRBD1 (6 bases). Trimming removed 4 bases at V and 5 bases at J, with 21 bases between. The germline CDR1 and CDR2 sequences are SGHDT and YYEEEE. CDR3 size: 16 residues. CDR3 in amino acids: CASSLPDRAGRYGYTF. CDR3 nucleotides: TGTGCCAGCAGCCTTCCGGACAGAGCCGGGCGGTATGGCTACACCTTC.

This clonotype has just a few counts. The V call is TRBV6-1, the J call TRBJ1-6, with 7 bases matching TRBD1. With 6 bases clipped from V and 14 bases from J, the junction kept 13 bases outside the gene matches. There are 14 residues in the CDR3. From germline, CDR1 is MNHNS and CDR2 SASEGT. The CDR3: CASSRTGARGSLHF. The CDR3 DNA sequence: TGTGCCAGCAGCAGGACAGGCGCCAGAGGTTCCCTCCACTTT.

This chain joins TRBV11-2 and TRBJ1-1; D not resolved. Between the trimmed V and J ends, which lost 2 bases and 7 bases, there was a span of 8 bases. Per germline, CDR1 SGHAT and CDR2 FQNNGV. The CDR3 length is 12 residues. This CDR3 reads CASSLLSGEAFF. The CDR3, as DNA: TGTGCCAGCAGCTTATTGTCGGGTGAAGCTTTCTTT.

The rearrangement links TRBV4-3 to TRBJ2-3; TRBD1 matches at 7 bases. The CDR3 contains 18 residues. Germline CDR1 LGHNA, CDR2 YSLEER. The junction had 10 bases not matched to a gene; V was cut back by 1 base and J by 0 bases. CDR3 in DNA: TGCGCCAGCAGCCAAGCGATCAAGGGGGCGCCTAGCACAGATACGCAGTATTTT. It specifies CASSQAIKGAPSTDTQYF.

This sequence joins TRBV5-6 and TRBJ2-2; D possibly corresponds to TRBD2 (6 bases). CDR3 size: 14 residues. The germline gives CDR1 SGHDT, CDR2 YYEEEE. Trimming left V 5 bases short and J 3 bases short, with 11 bases between. CDR3 sequence reads: CASRTGVHTGELFF. The CDR3 nucleotides read TGTGCCAGCAGGACGGGGGTCCACACCGGGGAGCTGTTTTTT.

This chain connects TRBV6-5 to TRBJ1-1; D might be TRBD1 (6 bases). Germline values: CDR1 MNHEY, CDR2 SVGAGI. The CDR3 has 14 residues. V was pared by 2 bases and J by 1 base, with 8 bases between. The CDR3 nucleotides are TGTGCCAGCAGTTACCCGGGACAGAACACTGAAGCTTTCTTT. Translating it yields CASSYPGQNTEAFF.

This CDR3 reads CASSQGPDSYNSPLHF. CDR3 bases: TGCGCCAGCAGCCAAGGCCCCGATTCCTATAATTCACCCCTCCACTTT. The chain is built from TRBV4-3 and TRBJ1-6; D is uncertain. This CDR3 comprises 16 residues. CDR1 is LGHNA and CDR2 is YSLEER in the germline V gene. V was cut by 1 base and J by 1 base, with 8 bases left in between.

The sample holds a few counts of this clonotype. The V gene is TRBV4-3, the J gene TRBJ2-4; 8 bases fit TRBD1. The germline V gene encodes CDR1 LGHNA and CDR2 YSLEER. The CDR3 sequence is 16 residues long. The V and J ends lost 0 bases and 2 bases, in that order; junction bases with no gene match: 3. The CDR3 loop is CASSQDRTGTKNIQYF. The CDR3, as DNA: TGCGCCAGCAGCCAAGACCGGACAGGGACCAAAAACATTCAGTACTTC.

This clonotype was observed a handful of times. The CDR3 loop is CAISASGRTDTQYF. For the CDR3, the DNA is TGTGCCATCAGCGCTAGCGGGAGAACAGATACGCAGTATTTT. The chain links TRBV10-3 to TRBJ2-3, with 10 nucleotides matching TRBD2. V trimming: 6 bases; J trimming: 3 bases; junction bases outside the gene matches: 3. This CDR3 region has 14 residues. The V gene's germline CDR1 is ENHRY and CDR2 SYGVKD.

V and J are TRBV7-3 and TRBJ2-5; 10 bases map to TRBD1. Germline CDR1 reads SGHTA; CDR2 reads FQGTGA. The CDR3 runs to 13 residues. V trimming: 9 bases; J trimming: 5 bases; junction bases outside the gene matches: 6. The CDR3 protein is CASAGTGVETQYF. CDR3 coding DNA: TGTGCCAGTGCCGGGACAGGGGTTGAGACCCAGTACTTC.

The chain combines TRBV10-3 with TRBJ2-5; no reliable D call. Deletions cut 7 bases from V and 5 bases from J, with 17 bases between. The CDR3 runs 14 residues. Germline CDR1 and CDR2: ENHRY and SYGVKD. CDR3 sequence (DNA): TGTGCCATCAAAGGTGGCAGTCAGTCGGAGACCCAGTACTTC. Amino acid sequence: CAIKGGSQSETQYF.

This clonotype has just a few counts. The V and J genes are TRBV5-1 and TRBJ1-2; D is possibly TRBD1 (6 bases). V was clipped by 4 bases and J by 7 bases, with 17 bases between them. Germline V gives CDR1 SGHRS, CDR2 YFSETQ. The CDR3 sequence is 14 residues long. The CDR3 DNA is TGCGCCAGCAGCCTCGAGGGGGGGAACGTTGGCTACACCTTC. Protein sequence: CASSLEGGNVGYTF.

This chain connects TRBV12-3 or TRBV12-4 to TRBJ2-2; D is uncertain. V gave up 4 bases and J gave up 6 bases, with 12 bases separating them. This CDR3 has 14 residues. This chain's CDR3 is CASSSPQRAGELFF. CDR3 bases: TGTGCCAGCAGTTCCCCCCAAAGGGCCGGGGAGCTGTTTTTT.

The chain combines TRBV12-3 or TRBV12-4 with TRBJ2-1, with 7 bases fitting TRBD2. V lost 3 bases to trimming and J lost 5 bases; unmatched junction nucleotides: 10. The CDR3 loop spans 16 amino acids. CDR3 amino acids: CASSFTLGGSHNEQFF. The CDR3 DNA is TGTGCCAGCAGTTTCACCTTGGGCGGGAGCCACAATGAGCAGTTCTTC.

This clonotype was observed at least ten times. V gene TRBV5-6 combines with J gene TRBJ2-1, with TRBD2 identical over 13 bases. Germline values: CDR1 SGHDT, CDR2 YYEEEE. The CDR3 totals 15 residues. V trimming: 3 bases; J trimming: 5 bases; junction bases outside the gene matches: 2. The CDR3 DNA reads as TGTGCCAGCAGCTCAACTAGCGGGGGGGACAATGAGCAGTTCTTC. As protein: CASSSTSGGDNEQFF.